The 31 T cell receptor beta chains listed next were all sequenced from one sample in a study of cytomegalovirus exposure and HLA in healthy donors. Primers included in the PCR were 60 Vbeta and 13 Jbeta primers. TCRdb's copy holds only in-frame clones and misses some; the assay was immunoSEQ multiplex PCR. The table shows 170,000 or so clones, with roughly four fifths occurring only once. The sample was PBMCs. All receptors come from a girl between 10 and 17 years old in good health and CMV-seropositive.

CDR3 amino acids: CAGQDGRNTEAFF. The DNA of the CDR3 is TGTGCCGGACAAGACGGGCGGAACACTGAAGCTTTCTTT. This chain links TRBV10-3 with TRBJ1-1; maybe TRBD1 (5 bases). Germline-derived CDR1 and CDR2 are ENHRY and SYGVKD. This CDR3 has 13 amino acids. With 11 bases removed from V and 1 base from J, the gap between germline ends came to 14 bases.

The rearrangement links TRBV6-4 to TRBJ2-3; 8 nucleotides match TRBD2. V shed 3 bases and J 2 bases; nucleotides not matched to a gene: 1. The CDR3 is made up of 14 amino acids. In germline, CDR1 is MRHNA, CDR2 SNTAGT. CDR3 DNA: TGTGCCAGCAGTGAACTAGCGGACACAGATACGCAGTATTTT. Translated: CASSELADTDTQYF.

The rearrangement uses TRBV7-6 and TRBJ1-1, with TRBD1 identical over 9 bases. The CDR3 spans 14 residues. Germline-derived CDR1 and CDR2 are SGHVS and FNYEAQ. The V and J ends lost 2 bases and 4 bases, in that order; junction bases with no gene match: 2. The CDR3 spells CASSLKGQGTEAFF. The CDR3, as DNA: TGTGCCAGCAGCTTAAAGGGACAGGGCACTGAAGCTTTCTTT.

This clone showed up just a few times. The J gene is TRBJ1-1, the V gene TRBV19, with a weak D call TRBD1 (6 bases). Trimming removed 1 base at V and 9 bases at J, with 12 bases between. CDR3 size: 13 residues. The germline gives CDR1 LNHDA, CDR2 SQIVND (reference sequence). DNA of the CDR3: TGTGCCAGTAGTATAGTCCCGGGACAAAAAGCTTTCTTT. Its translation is CASSIVPGQKAFF. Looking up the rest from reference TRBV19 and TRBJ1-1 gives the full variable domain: DGGITQSPKYLFRKEGQNVTLSCEQNLNHDAMYWYRQDPGQGLRLIYYSQIVNDFQKGDIAEGYSVSREKKESFPLTVTSAQKNPTAFYLCASSIVPGQKAFFGQGTRLTVV.

The CDR3 region has the DNA TGTGCCAGCTCACCAGGGCCTGAAGCTTTCTTT. It is translated as CASSPGPEAFF. The rearrangement joins TRBV18 to TRBJ1-1, with unresolved D. The CDR3 length is 11 residues. The V end lost 2 bases, the J end lost 6 bases, and 4 bases lay between the germline ends. Germline V gives CDR1 KGHSH, CDR2 LQKENI. The whole variable domain, filled in from reference TRBV18 and TRBJ1-1, reads NAGVMQNPRHLVRRRGQEARLRCSPMKGHSHVYWYRQLPEEGLKFMVYLQKENIIDESGMPKERFSAEFPKEGPSILRIQQVVRGDSAAYFCASSPGPEAFFGQGTRLTVV.

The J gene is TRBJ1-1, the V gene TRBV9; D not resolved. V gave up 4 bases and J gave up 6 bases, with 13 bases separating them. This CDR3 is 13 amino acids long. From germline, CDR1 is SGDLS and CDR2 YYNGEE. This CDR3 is CASSPGGRAEAFF. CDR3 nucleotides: TGTGCCAGCAGCCCAGGAGGTCGGGCTGAAGCTTTCTTT.

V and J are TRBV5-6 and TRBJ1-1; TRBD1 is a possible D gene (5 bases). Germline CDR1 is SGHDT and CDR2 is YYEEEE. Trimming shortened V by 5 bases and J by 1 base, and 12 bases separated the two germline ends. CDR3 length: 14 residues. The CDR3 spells CASSRGTGNTEAFF. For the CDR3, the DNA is TGTGCCAGCAGTCGGGGGACTGGGAACACTGAAGCTTTCTTT. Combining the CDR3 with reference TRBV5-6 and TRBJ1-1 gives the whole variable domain DAGVTQSPTHLIKTRGQQVTLRCSPKSGHDTVSWYQQALGQGPQFIFQYYEEEERQRGNFPDRFSGHQFPNYSSELNVNALLLGDSALYLCASSRGTGNTEAFFGQGTRLTVV.

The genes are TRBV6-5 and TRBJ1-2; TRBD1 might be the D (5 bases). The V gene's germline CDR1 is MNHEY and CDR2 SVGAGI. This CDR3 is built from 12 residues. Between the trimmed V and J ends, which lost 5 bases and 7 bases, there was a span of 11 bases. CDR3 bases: TGTGCCAGCAGTACCTTGGGGGGTGGCTACACCTTC. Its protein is CASSTLGGGYTF.

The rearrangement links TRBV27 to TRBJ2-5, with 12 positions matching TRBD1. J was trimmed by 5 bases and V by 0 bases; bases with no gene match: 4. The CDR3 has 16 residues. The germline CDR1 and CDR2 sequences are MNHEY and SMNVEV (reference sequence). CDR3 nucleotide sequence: TGTGCCAGCAGTTTATCGGGGGACAGGGGGCTTGAGACCCAGTACTTC. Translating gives CASSLSGDRGLETQYF.

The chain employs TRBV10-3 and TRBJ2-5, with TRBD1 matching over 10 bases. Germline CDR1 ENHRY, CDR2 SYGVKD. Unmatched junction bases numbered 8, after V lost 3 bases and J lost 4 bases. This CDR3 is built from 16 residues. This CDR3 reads CAISDSDRGPRETQYF. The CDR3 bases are TGTGCCATCAGTGATAGTGACAGGGGGCCAAGAGAGACCCAGTACTTC.

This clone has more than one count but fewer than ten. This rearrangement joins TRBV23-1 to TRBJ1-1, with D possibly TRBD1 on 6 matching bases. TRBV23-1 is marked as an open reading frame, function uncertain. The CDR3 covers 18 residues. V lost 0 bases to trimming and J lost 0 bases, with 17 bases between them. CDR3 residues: CASSQSLEGGSMNTEAFF. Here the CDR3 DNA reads TGCGCCAGCAGTCAATCGTTAGAGGGGGGGTCGATGAACACTGAAGCTTTCTTT.

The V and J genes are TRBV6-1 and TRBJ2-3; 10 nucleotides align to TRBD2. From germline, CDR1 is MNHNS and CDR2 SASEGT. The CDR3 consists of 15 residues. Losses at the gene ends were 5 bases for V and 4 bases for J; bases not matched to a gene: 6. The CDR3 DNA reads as TGTGCCAGCAGTAGCGGGGGGGCCTGGCCAGATACGCAGTATTTT. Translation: CASSSGGAWPDTQYF.

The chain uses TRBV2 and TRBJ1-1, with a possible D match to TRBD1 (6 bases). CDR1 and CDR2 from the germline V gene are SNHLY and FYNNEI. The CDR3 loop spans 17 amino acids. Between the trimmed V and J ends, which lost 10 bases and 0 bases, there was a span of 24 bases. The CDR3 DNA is TGTGCCAATGGGGGCAGCCGGGTCCGAAGTTTGAACACTGAAGCTTTCTTT. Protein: CANGGSRVRSLNTEAFF.

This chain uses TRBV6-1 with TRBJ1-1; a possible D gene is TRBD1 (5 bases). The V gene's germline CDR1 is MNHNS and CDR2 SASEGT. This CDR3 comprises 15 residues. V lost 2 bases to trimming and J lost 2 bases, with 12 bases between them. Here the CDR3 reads CASSENFGGNTEAFF. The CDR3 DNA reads TGTGCCAGCAGTGAAAATTTCGGGGGAAACACTGAAGCTTTCTTT.

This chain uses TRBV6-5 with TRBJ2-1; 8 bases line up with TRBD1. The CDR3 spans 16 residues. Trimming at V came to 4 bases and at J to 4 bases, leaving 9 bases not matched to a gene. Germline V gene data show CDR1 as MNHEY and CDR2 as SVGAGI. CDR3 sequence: CASSSGQGQVYNEQFF. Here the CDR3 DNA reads TGTGCCAGCAGTTCGGGGCAGGGACAGGTATACAATGAGCAGTTCTTC.

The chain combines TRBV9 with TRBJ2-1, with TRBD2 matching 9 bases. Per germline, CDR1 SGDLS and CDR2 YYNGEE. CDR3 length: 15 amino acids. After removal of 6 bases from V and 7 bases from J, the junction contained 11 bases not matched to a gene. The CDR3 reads CASTESGGYSNEQFF. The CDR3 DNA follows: TGTGCCAGCACCGAAAGCGGGGGGTATTCTAATGAGCAGTTCTTC.

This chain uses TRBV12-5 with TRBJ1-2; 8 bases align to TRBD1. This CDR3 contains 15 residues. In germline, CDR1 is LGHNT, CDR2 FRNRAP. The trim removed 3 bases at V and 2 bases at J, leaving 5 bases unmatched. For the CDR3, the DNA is TGTGCTAGTGGTTTCCGGGACAGGCGGAACTATGGCTACACCTTC. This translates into CASGFRDRRNYGYTF.

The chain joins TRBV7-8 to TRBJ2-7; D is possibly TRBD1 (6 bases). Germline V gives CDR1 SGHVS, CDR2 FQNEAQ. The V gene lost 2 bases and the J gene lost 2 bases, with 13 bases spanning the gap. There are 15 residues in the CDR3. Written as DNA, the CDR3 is TGTGCCAGCAGCTTAATTGCAGGGGATACCTACGAGCAGTACTTC. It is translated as CASSLIAGDTYEQYF.

The CDR3 is CASAMDPGTSGLLNTQYF. CDR3 sequence (DNA): TGTGCCAGCGCGATGGACCCGGGGACTAGCGGACTTTTAAATACGCAGTATTTT. The chain uses TRBV9 and TRBJ2-3; TRBD2 agrees at 11 bases. The CDR3 consists of 18 residues. After removal of 7 bases from V and 7 bases from J, the junction contained 20 bases not matched to a gene. Germline CDR1 is SGDLS and CDR2 is YYNGEE. Filled out from reference TRBV9 and TRBJ2-3, the complete variable domain reads DSGVTQTPKHLITATGQRVTLRCSPRSGDLSVYWYQQSLDQGLQFLIQYYNGEERAKGNILERFSAQQFPDLHSELNLSSLELGDSALYFCASAMDPGTSGLLNTQYFGPGTRLTVL.

CDR3 nucleotide sequence: TGTGCCAGCAGTCCCCTTTTTGATCCAGGGGGCTACACCTTC. Its translation: CASSPLFDPGGYTF. The chain joins TRBV27 to TRBJ1-2; weak D call: TRBD1 (5 bases). The V end lost 5 bases, the J end lost 8 bases, and 18 bases lay between the germline ends. The CDR3 extends over 14 amino acids. Germline V lookup: CDR1 MNHEY, CDR2 SMNVEV (reference sequence).

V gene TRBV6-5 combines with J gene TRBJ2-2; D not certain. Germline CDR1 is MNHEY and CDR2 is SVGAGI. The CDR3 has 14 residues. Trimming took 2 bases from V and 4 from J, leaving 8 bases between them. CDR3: CASSYGSLTGELFF. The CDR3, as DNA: TGTGCCAGCAGTTACGGCAGTCTCACCGGGGAGCTGTTTTTT.

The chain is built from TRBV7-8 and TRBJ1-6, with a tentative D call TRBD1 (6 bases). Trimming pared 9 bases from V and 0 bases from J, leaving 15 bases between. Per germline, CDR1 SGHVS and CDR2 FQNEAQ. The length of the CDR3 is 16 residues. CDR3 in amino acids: CASSNRALSYNSPLHF. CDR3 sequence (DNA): TGTGCCAGTTCAAACAGGGCCCTCTCCTATAATTCACCCCTCCACTTT.

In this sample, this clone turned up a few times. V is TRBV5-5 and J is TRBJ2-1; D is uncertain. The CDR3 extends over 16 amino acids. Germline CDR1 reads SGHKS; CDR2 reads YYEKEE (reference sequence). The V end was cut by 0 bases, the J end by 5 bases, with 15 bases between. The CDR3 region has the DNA TGTGCCAGCAGCTTGGGAGCTCACCTCTTAAACAATGAGCAGTTCTTC. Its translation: CASSLGAHLLNNEQFF.

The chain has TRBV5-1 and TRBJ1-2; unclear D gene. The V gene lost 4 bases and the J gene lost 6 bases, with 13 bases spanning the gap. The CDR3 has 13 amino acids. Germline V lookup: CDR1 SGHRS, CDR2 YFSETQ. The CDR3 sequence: CASSLGWRDGYTF. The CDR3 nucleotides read TGCGCCAGCAGCCTAGGGTGGAGGGATGGCTACACCTTC.

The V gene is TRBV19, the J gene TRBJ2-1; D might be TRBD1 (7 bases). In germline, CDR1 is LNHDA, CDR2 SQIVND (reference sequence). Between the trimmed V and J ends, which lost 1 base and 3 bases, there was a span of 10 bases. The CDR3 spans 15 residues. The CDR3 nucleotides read TGTGCCAGTAGTATAGGACAGGGAGGCTACAATGAGCAGTTCTTC. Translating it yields CASSIGQGGYNEQFF.

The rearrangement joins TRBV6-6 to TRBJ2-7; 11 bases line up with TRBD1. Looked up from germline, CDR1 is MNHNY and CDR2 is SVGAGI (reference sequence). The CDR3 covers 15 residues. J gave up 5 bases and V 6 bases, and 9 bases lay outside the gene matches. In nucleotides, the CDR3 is TGTGCCAGCAGCCTCCCAGGACAGGGGGCCCACGAGCAGTACTTC. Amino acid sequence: CASSLPGQGAHEQYF.

The CDR3 region has the DNA TGTGCCAGCGGGGAACAGGCCAACTACGAGCAGTACTTC. This encodes CASGEQANYEQYF. The gene calls are TRBV2 and TRBJ2-7; maybe TRBD1 (5 bases). Trimming took 8 bases from V and 3 from J, leaving 14 bases between them. Germline lookup yields CDR1 SNHLY and CDR2 FYNNEI. The CDR3 runs to 13 residues. Filled out from reference TRBV2 and TRBJ2-7, the complete variable domain reads EPEVTQTPSHQVTQMGQEVILRCVPISNHLYFYWYRQILGQKVEFLVSFYNNEISEKSEIFDDQFSVERPDGSNFTLKIRSTKLEDSAMYFCASGEQANYEQYFGPGTRLTVT.

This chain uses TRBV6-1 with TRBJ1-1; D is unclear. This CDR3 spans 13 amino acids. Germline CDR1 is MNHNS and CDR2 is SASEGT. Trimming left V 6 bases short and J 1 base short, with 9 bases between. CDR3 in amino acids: CASRAITNTEAFF. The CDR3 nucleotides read TGTGCCAGCAGGGCAATTACGAACACTGAAGCTTTCTTT.

The CDR3 reads CASTSVANRAHEKLFF. The CDR3 nucleotides are TGTGCCAGCACCTCCGTCGCAAACAGGGCCCACGAAAAACTGTTTTTT. The chain uses TRBV7-6 and TRBJ1-4, with D perhaps matching TRBD1 (6 bases). CDR1 is SGHVS and CDR2 is FNYEAQ in the germline V gene. Trimming shortened V by 7 bases and J by 8 bases, and 23 bases separated the two germline ends. The CDR3 is 16 amino acids.

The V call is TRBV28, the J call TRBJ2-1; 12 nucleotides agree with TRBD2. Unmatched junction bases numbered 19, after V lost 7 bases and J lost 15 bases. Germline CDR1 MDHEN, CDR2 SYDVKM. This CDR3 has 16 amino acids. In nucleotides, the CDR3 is TGTGCCAGCACCCATAATCAACTAGCGGGGGGCCCAAGGTGGTTCTTC. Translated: CASTHNQLAGGPRWFF.

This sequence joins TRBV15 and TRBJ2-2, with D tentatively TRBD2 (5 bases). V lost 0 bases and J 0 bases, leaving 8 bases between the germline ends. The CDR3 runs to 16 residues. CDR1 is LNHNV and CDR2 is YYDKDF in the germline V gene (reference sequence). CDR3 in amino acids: CATSRDTDSNTGELFF. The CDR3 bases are TGTGCCACCAGCAGAGATACGGACTCGAACACCGGGGAGCTGTTTTTT.